The T cell receptor (beta chain) under discussion was sequenced for a study of a mutant IDH1 vaccine in newly diagnosed glioma. Study summary: Vaccination started 4-6 weeks after radiotherapy alone, or with temozolomide cycles. There were roughly 62% males and around 40% females among treated patients, whose mean age was about 40 years. Beforehand, treatment had been radiotherapy, temozolomide, or both; the majority received both.

Note on this clone: No antigen is known for it.

The protocol was immunoSEQ multiplex PCR, while the TCRdb copy is restricted to in-frame clones and leaves out a portion. Among roughly 72,000 clones listed, roughly 91% were seen once. The CDR3 length is 18 residues. V was clipped by 0 bases and J by 3 bases, with 20 bases between them. Germline-derived CDR1 and CDR2 are LGHNT and FRNRAP. Time point specified: week 5, during vaccination. A single vaccine dose contained 300 ug of mutant IDH1 20-mer peptide, and topical imiquimod was used with it. The receptor was derived from a woman in her fifties or sixties with glioma. J is TRBJ1-2 and V is TRBV12-5, with a weak D call TRBD1 (5 bases). This sample comprised PBMCs, obtained from a glioma patient whose treatment included an IDH1 peptide vaccine. CDR3 region: CASGLVIPPPREHYGYTF. CDR3 sequence (DNA): TGTGCTAGTGGTTTGGTCATCCCCCCTCCCAGGGAACACTATGGCTACACCTTC. The variable domain in full, completed from reference TRBV12-5 and TRBJ1-2, reads DARVTQTPRHKVTEMGQEVTMRCQPILGHNTVFWYRQTMMQGLELLAYFRNRAPLDDSGMPKDRFSAEMPDATLATLKIQPSEPRDSAVYFCASGLVIPPPREHYGYTFGSGTRLTVV.